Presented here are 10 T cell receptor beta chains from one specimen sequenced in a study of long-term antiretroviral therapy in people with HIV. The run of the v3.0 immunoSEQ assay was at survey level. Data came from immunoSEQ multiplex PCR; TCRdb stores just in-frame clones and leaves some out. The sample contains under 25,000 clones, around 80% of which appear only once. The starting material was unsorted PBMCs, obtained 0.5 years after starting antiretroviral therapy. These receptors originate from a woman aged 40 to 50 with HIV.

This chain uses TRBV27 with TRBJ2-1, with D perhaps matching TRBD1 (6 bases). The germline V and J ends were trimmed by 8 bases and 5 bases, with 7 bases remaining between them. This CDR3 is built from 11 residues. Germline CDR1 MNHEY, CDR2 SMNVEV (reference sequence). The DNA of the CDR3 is TGTGCCAGCGGGGGCAACAATGAGCAGTTCTTC. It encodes CASGGNNEQFF.

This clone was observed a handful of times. CDR3 in DNA: TGTGCCAGCAACCGGGACAGCCGTAATGAAAAACTGTTTTTT. Residues: CASNRDSRNEKLFF. V is TRBV9 and J is TRBJ1-4; TRBD1 matches at 7 bases. Germline lookup yields CDR1 SGDLS and CDR2 YYNGEE. This CDR3 has 14 residues. Germline trimming cut 6 bases from V and 4 bases from J; bases unmatched to any gene: 6. The variable domain in full, completed from reference TRBV9 and TRBJ1-4, reads DSGVTQTPKHLITATGQRVTLRCSPRSGDLSVYWYQQSLDQGLQFLIQYYNGEERAKGNILERFSAQQFPDLHSELNLSSLELGDSALYFCASNRDSRNEKLFFGSGTQLSVL.

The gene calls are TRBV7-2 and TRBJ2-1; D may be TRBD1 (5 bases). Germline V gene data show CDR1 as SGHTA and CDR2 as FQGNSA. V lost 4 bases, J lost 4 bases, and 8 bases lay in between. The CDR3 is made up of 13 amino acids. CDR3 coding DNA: TGTGCCAGCAGCTCGACAGTTTACAATGAGCAGTTCTTC. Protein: CASSSTVYNEQFF. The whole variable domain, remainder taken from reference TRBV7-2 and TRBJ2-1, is GAGVSQSPSNKVTEKGKDVELRCDPISGHTALYWYRQSLGQGLEFLIYFQGNSAPDKSGLPSDRFSAERTGGSVSTLTIQRTQQEDSAVYLCASSSTVYNEQFFGPGTRLTVL.

CDR3 amino acids: CASIFRGTQYF. DNA of the CDR3: TGTGCCAGCATTTTTCGGGGAACCCAGTACTTC. The rearrangement links TRBV6-5 to TRBJ2-5; tentative D call: TRBD2 (5 bases). This CDR3 comprises 11 residues. The V gene's germline CDR1 is MNHEY and CDR2 SVGAGI. The V and J ends lost 7 bases and 8 bases respectively, with 11 bases between them.

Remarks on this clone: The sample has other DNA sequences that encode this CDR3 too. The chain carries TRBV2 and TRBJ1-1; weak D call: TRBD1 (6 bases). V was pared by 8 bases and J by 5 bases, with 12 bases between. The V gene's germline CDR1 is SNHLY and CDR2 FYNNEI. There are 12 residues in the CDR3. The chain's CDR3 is CASRGALTEAFF. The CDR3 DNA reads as TGTGCCAGCCGGGGGGCACTTACTGAAGCTTTCTTT.

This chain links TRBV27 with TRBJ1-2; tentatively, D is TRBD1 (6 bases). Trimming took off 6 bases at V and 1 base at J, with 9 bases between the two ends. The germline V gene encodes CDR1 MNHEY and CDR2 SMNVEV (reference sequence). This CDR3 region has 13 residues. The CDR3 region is CASRPDSNYGYTF. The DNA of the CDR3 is TGTGCCAGCAGACCGGACAGTAACTATGGCTACACCTTC.

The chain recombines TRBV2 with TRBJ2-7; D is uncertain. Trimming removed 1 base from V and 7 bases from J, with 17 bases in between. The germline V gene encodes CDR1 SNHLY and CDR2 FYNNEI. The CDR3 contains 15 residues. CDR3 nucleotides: TGTGCCAGCAGTGAAGGGGCAGGACCCCGGCGGGAGCAGTACTTC. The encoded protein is CASSEGAGPRREQYF.

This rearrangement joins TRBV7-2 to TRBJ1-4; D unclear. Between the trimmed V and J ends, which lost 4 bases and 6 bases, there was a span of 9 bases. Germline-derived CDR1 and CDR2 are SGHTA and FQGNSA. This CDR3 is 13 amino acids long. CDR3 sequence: CASSSPPDEKLFF. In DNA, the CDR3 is TGTGCCAGCAGCTCCCCCCCAGATGAAAAACTGTTTTTT.

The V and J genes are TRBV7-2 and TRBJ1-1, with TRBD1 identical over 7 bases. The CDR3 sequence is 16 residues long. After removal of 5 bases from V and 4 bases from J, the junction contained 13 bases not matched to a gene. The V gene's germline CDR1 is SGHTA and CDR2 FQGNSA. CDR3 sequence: CASSQQGSSRGTEAFF. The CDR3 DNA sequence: TGTGCCAGCAGCCAACAGGGGAGTAGCAGGGGCACTGAAGCTTTCTTT.

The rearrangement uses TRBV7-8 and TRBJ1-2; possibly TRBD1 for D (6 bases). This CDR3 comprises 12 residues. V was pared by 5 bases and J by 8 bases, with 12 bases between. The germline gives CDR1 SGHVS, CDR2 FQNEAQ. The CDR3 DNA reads TGTGCCAGCAGCAAGAACAGGGACGGCTACACCTTC. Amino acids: CASSKNRDGYTF.